The following is a T cell receptor (beta chain) sequence with its context. Germline V gene data show CDR1 as SGHRS and CDR2 as YFSETQ. J lost 4 bases, V lost 4 bases, and 10 bases had no gene match. The CDR3 length is 16 residues. The sample is drawn from a study of cytomegalovirus exposure and HLA in healthy donors. The PCR used 60 Vbeta and 13 Jbeta primers. Repertoires were generated with immunoSEQ multiplex PCR, while TCRdb's copy carries only in-frame clones and drops some. The repertoire consists of 90,000 to 100,000 clones, with 69% occurring once and the leading ten covering 2.5% to 3%. The TCR sequence derives from a man aged 45-65 years in good health and CMV-seronegative. The chain couples TRBV5-1 to TRBJ2-2; 7 bases match TRBD1. The sequenced material came from PBMCs. The CDR3: CASSSGQVLSTGELFF. The DNA for the CDR3 is TGCGCCAGCAGCAGTGGACAGGTCCTGAGCACCGGGGAGCTGTTTTTT.